The T cell receptor (beta chain) under discussion was sequenced for a study of technical replicates of blood from a handful of donors. Germline values: CDR1 PRHDT, CDR2 FYEKMQ (reference sequence). This CDR3 region has 14 residues. V shed 5 bases and J shed 0 bases, with 8 bases lying between them. Repertoires were generated with immunoSEQ multiplex PCR, while TCRdb's copy carries only in-frame clones and drops some. The sample consists of about 82,000 clones, 96% of them appearing once. The source of this sequence is a human donor in good health. The chain is built from TRBV13 and TRBJ2-1; no reliable D call. The source material was T cells isolated from PBMCs. The chain's CDR3 is CASSPDSSYNEQFF. The DNA of the CDR3 is TGTGCCAGCAGCCCTGACTCCTCCTACAATGAGCAGTTCTTC.